The text below deals with one T cell receptor (beta chain). The sample holds one count of this clone. Its antigen specificity is not known. No much larger clonotype is one base removed from it; base qualities were not supplied. V loses 1 base, J loses 4 bases, and the germline ends lie 11 bases apart. The germline V gene gives CDR1 as SGHVS and CDR2 as FQNEAQ. From the cysteine through the phenylalanine, the CDR3 covers 15 amino acids. Only CDR3 DNA is held: 45 bases, read in frame from base 1. The CDR3 regions of human TCRbeta chains were subjected to immunosequencing. The paper's data handling went like this. Repertoire TCRs were checked for matches against a reference library of SARS-CoV-2-specific TCRs that had been generated using the MIRA antigen-specificity platform. Breadth was defined as the fraction of unique TCRs that were SARS-CoV-2-associated, and depth was defined as the fraction of total T cells that were SARS-CoV-2-associated. Using the MIRA data, each spike-specific TCR was assigned both to the spike region to which the TCR was reactive and to a CD4 or CD8 class. Log10-transformed breadth and depth values were compared by one-way ANOVA with Sidak's multiple comparisons tests. TCRdb holds this immuneACCESS table with in-frame rearrangements only. Some clones are missing; in checked studies, unresolved V genes explain under half, and the rest has no known cause. That table is the source of V, J and clone size, and D and trimming were worked out from the DNA. This sample lists about 150,000 clones; about 95% were detected once. The ten largest clones capture over 1% of the sample.

The label giving this sample's time point can be read as: baseline before first vaccination. Vaccinee samples came from UK trials COV001 and COV002, including a single-blind randomized controlled phase 2/3 trial of AZD1222 (ChAdOx1 nCoV-19) in healthy adults. Trial participant PBMC samples were collected at day 0 and day 28 after the second dose for TCRbeta chain sequencing. This specimen belongs to a study of T cell responses to AZD1222 COVID-19 vaccine (dated by TCRdb to the early 2020s). Background on the whole study: AZD1222 recipients given second doses at about 4 weeks or at about 12 weeks were pooled, since spike-specific TCR depth and breadth were not found to differ between the two schedules. TCR sequencing was performed for roughly 250 trial participants, of whom about 200 were given two doses of AZD1222 and roughly 25 were given two doses of MenACWY control vaccine. Trial participants were enrolled by age into subgroups of 18-55, 56-69 and 70-plus years, and around 150, 29 and 61 TCR-sequenced participants, respectively, were included in these subgroups. The paper's findings and limits, for the study overall: No day 14 peak-response samples were available, so repertoires were characterized only after the peak T cell response. Participants were mostly white British and included more females than males, and it was suggested by the authors that clonal diversity may have been underestimated. CD4 TCRs associated with the vaccine covered the entire spike protein, and the dominant responses were in regions 160-218 and 743-854. After two AZD1222 doses, spike-specific TCR breadth and depth were significantly higher than at day 0 and than in MenACWY recipients. Conclusions about previously exposed vaccinees are limited, since just a handful of AZD1222 recipients were seropositive for SARS-CoV-2 at baseline. In the small 56-69-year group, the increase in depth fell short of significance, most likely because of low power. Reportedly, close to half of the unique spike-specific TCRs recognized epitopes lying outside the regions that are mutated in the B.1.351 and B.1.1.7 variants.

The V and J genes are TRBV7-8 and TRBJ1-5; 6 matching bases give a weak D call of TRBD1. The source was peripheral blood, collected on day 0 of AZD1222 vaccination. The sequence was obtained from an adult in good health. Here the CDR3 is given as CASSLETGINQPQHF. The nucleotide sequence reads as follows: TGTGCCAGCAGCTTAGAGACAGGAATTAATCAGCCCCAGCATTTT.